Here is one T cell receptor beta chain with its context. The data were obtained in a study of T cell responses to AZD1222 COVID-19 vaccine. This CDR3 spans 16 amino acids. CDR1 LNHDA and CDR2 SQIVND come from the germline V gene (reference sequence). The V and J ends lost 5 bases and 4 bases, in that order; junction bases with no gene match: 11. The repertoire was sequenced with immunoSEQ multiplex PCR; TCRdb's copy has only in-frame clones and lacks some. The sample consists of 93,000 or so clones, over 70% of them appearing once. The specimen comprised peripheral blood, sampled on day 0 of AZD1222 vaccination. The receptor was derived from an adult in good health. The chain employs TRBV19 and TRBJ1-5; 7 bases are shared with TRBD1. In DNA, the CDR3 is TGTGCCAGTAGTCAACCCCGCGGGACAGCTAATCAGCCCCAGCATTTT. Translating it yields CASSQPRGTANQPQHF.